Below are 13 T cell receptor beta chains sequenced from a single sample in a study of T-cell reconstitution after alpha-beta-depleted transplantation in children. Preparation of the TCRbeta library was carried out with unique molecular identifiers. TCRdb reprocessed the PCR reads via MiXCR and lists one record per CDR3 protein. The sample includes a few hundred thousand distinct CDR3 sequences, more than 9% of them seen just once. The starting material was PBMCs from the stem cell graft donor, obtained from the stem cell graft. The receptors stem from a human donor who donated a stem cell graft to a child with SCID.

The rearrangement joins TRBV7-3 to TRBJ2-6; no firm D call. Germline lookup yields CDR1 SGHTA and CDR2 FQGTGA. Deletions cut 4 bases from V and 0 bases from J, with 7 bases between. The CDR3 totals 15 residues. CDR3 amino acids: CASSSHNSGANVLTF. CDR3 in DNA: TGTGCCAGCAGCTCGCATAACTCTGGGGCCAACGTCCTGACTTTC.

This clonotype was recorded many times. The genes are TRBV20-1 and TRBJ2-1; unclear D gene. Deletions cut 1 base from V and 6 bases from J, with 16 bases between. Germline assignment: CDR1 DFQATT and CDR2 SNEGSKA (reference sequence). There are 15 residues in the CDR3. CDR3 bases: TGCAGTGCTAGAGGTCGTCTAGAGTCCCTCAATGAGCAGTTCTTC. It translates to CSARGRLESLNEQFF.

The chain employs TRBV12-3 or TRBV12-4 and TRBJ2-3; 11 nucleotides match TRBD2. J gave up 3 bases and V 7 bases, and 15 bases lay outside the gene matches. This CDR3 spans 18 amino acids. This CDR3 is CASTRTSGGFLRTDTQYF. The DNA of the CDR3 is TGTGCCAGCACCCGAACTAGCGGGGGCTTTCTTAGAACAGATACGCAGTATTTT.

In this sample, this clonotype turned up many times. This sequence joins TRBV2 and TRBJ2-2; 9 bases are a match to TRBD1. The CDR3 loop spans 16 amino acids. Germline loops: CDR1 SNHLY, CDR2 FYNNEI. V shed 5 bases and J 1 base; nucleotides not matched to a gene: 5. As DNA, the CDR3 is TGTGCCAGCAGTAACCGGGACAGGGAGAACACCGGGGAGCTGTTTTTT. It translates to CASSNRDRENTGELFF.

V usage is TRBV5-6 and J usage is TRBJ2-7; D is possibly TRBD1 (5 bases). V dropped 4 bases and J dropped 3 bases, with 8 bases sitting between them. The germline CDR1 and CDR2 sequences are SGHDT and YYEEEE. The CDR3 has 12 residues. CDR3 sequence: CASSARVYEQYF. As DNA, the CDR3 is TGTGCCAGCAGCGCCAGGGTCTACGAGCAGTACTTC.

The CDR3 here is CSAWDPFGSGANVLTF. The CDR3 nucleotides read TGCAGTGCGTGGGACCCCTTTGGGTCTGGGGCCAACGTCCTGACTTTC. The chain has TRBV20-1 and TRBJ2-6; D may match TRBD1 or TRBD2 (5 bases each). The CDR3 consists of 16 residues. Germline V gene data show CDR1 as DFQATT and CDR2 as SNEGSKA (reference sequence). V dropped 6 bases and J dropped 1 base, with 16 bases sitting between them.

This clonotype appeared a few times. This chain links TRBV12-3 or TRBV12-4 with TRBJ1-2; maybe TRBD1 (6 bases). This CDR3 has 13 residues. Trimming removed 6 bases at V and 6 bases at J, with 14 bases between. In DNA, the CDR3 is TGTGCCAGCAGGACCCCGGGACAACATGGCTACACCTTC. Protein sequence: CASRTPGQHGYTF.

This clonotype was detected once. This rearrangement joins TRBV19 to TRBJ1-5, with 7 bases aligning to TRBD1. V was clipped by 4 bases and J by 1 base; unmatched bases: 4. This CDR3 is 15 amino acids long. Germline V gene lookup returns CDR1 LNHDA and CDR2 SQIVND (reference sequence). The CDR3 region is CASSRDSSSNQPQHF. CDR3 bases: TGTGCCAGTAGTAGGGACAGTTCGAGCAATCAGCCCCAGCATTTT.

The gene calls are TRBV12-3 or TRBV12-4 and TRBJ2-2, with TRBD1 identical over 8 bases. After removal of 7 bases from V and 5 bases from J, the junction contained 9 bases not matched to a gene. CDR3 length: 15 residues. CDR3 sequence reads: CASTLDRGVTGELFF. In nucleotides, the CDR3 is TGTGCCAGCACCTTAGACAGGGGTGTAACCGGGGAGCTGTTTTTT.

This rearrangement joins TRBV15 to TRBJ2-1; 9 positions match TRBD1. The CDR3 is 16 residues long. Losses at the gene ends were 3 bases for V and 8 bases for J; bases not matched to a gene: 11. Germline V gene sequence: CDR1 LNHNV, CDR2 YYDKDF (reference sequence). The CDR3 coding sequence is TGTGCCACCAGCAGGGGTTCGGGACAGGGTAAATATGAGCAGTTCTTC. Translated, it gives CATSRGSGQGKYEQFF.

The chain links TRBV12-3 or TRBV12-4 to TRBJ1-1; possibly TRBD1 for D (5 bases). There are 16 residues in the CDR3. Deletions cut 3 bases from V and 0 bases from J, with 14 bases between. The DNA for the CDR3 is TGTGCCAGCAGTTTTCGGGGGGTCTTCGTGAACACTGAAGCTTTCTTT. Amino acids: CASSFRGVFVNTEAFF.

As for this clonotype: This may be a read error, as it is one base from a much larger clone. The chain carries TRBV24-1 and TRBJ2-2; the match to TRBD2 covers 8 bases. J was trimmed by 4 bases and V by 0 bases; bases with no gene match: 3. Germline V gene sequence: CDR1 KGHDR, CDR2 SFDVKD. This CDR3 has 16 amino acids. CDR3 coding DNA: TGTGCCACCAGTGATTTGGCTAGCGGGCCCACCGGGGAGCTGTTTTTT. This codes for CATSDLASGPTGELFF.

This clonotype was counted many times. The chain is built from TRBV29-1 and TRBJ1-1; D may be TRBD1 (6 bases). The V gene's germline CDR1 is SQVTM and CDR2 ANQGSEA. The CDR3 totals 12 residues. The V end was cut by 4 bases, the J end by 3 bases, with 9 bases between. Here the CDR3 reads CSVGTVDTEAFF. Here the CDR3 DNA reads TGCAGCGTTGGGACAGTGGACACTGAAGCTTTCTTT.